One and the same sample provided the 15 T cell receptor beta chains below, sequenced in a study of blood T cells in healthy people across ages. For the second PCR, which ran for roughly 6 to 11 cycles, a sample-barcoded 5' primer and a J-beta primer mix were used. TCRdb reanalysed the 5' RACE reads using MiXCR and keeps one entry per CDR3 protein. The sample carries some 1.5 million distinct CDR3 sequences, roughly two fifths recorded once. Input material: blood. The origin of the receptors is a woman younger than 35 in good health.

This chain joins TRBV4-2 and TRBJ2-7, with D perhaps TRBD2 (6 bases). CDR3 length equals 17 residues. With 2 bases removed from V and 2 bases from J, the gap between germline ends came to 19 bases. The germline CDR1 and CDR2 sequences are LGHNA and YNFKEQ. The CDR3 DNA follows: TGTGCCAGCAGCCAATTTGGGGCGGGACGGAGTCCCTACGAGCAGTACTTC. As protein: CASSQFGAGRSPYEQYF.

This clonotype has just a few counts. V gene TRBV27 combines with J gene TRBJ1-2; D gene ambiguous. The CDR3 extends over 13 amino acids. With 5 bases removed from V and 6 bases from J, the gap between germline ends came to 13 bases. Germline lookup yields CDR1 MNHEY and CDR2 SMNVEV (reference sequence). The CDR3 coding sequence is TGTGCCAGCAGTCTCTCTGGGTCACATGGCTACACCTTC. It is translated as CASSLSGSHGYTF.

This chain connects TRBV6-5 to TRBJ2-7; D possibly corresponds to TRBD2 (5 bases). The V and J ends lost 0 bases and 0 bases respectively, with 18 bases between them. Germline V gene lookup returns CDR1 MNHEY and CDR2 SVGAGI. The CDR3 has 18 residues. The DNA for the CDR3 is TGTGCCAGCAGTTACTCCCCAGCGGCTATATCGATCTCCTACGAGCAGTACTTC. It translates to CASSYSPAAISISYEQYF.

The chain combines TRBV4-3 with TRBJ2-2, with no clear D. The CDR3 runs 16 residues. Trimming pared 4 bases from V and 2 bases from J, leaving 14 bases between. Looked up from germline, CDR1 is LGHNA and CDR2 is YSLEER. The CDR3 DNA reads TGCGCCAGCAGCCTCAGGATAGGATATAACACCGGGGAGCTGTTTTTT. Translating it yields CASSLRIGYNTGELFF.

V and J are TRBV27 and TRBJ2-1; no firm D call. The CDR3 is made up of 16 amino acids. Trimming shortened V by 4 bases and J by 0 bases, and 13 bases separated the two germline ends. Looked up from germline, CDR1 is MNHEY and CDR2 is SMNVEV (reference sequence). CDR3 bases: TGTGCCAGCAGTTCGCCTCTGAGGAGCTCCTACAATGAGCAGTTCTTC. Translation: CASSSPLRSSYNEQFF.

This clonotype turned up a few times. This chain connects TRBV15 to TRBJ2-3; D gene unclear. With 1 base removed from V and 0 bases from J, the gap between germline ends came to 14 bases. The V gene's germline CDR1 is LNHNV and CDR2 YYDKDF (reference sequence). There are 17 residues in the CDR3. This CDR3 reads CATSRVPLDKSTDTQYF. The CDR3 DNA follows: TGTGCCACCAGCAGAGTTCCCTTAGATAAAAGCACAGATACGCAGTATTTT.

V gene TRBV12-5 combines with J gene TRBJ2-5; TRBD2 might be the D (6 bases). The CDR3 is made up of 18 amino acids. V lost 0 bases and J 11 bases, leaving 28 bases between the germline ends. Per the germline V gene, CDR1 is LGHNT and CDR2 is FRNRAP. CDR3 residues: CASGLVQGDGRGYNEQYF. The CDR3 DNA reads TGTGCTAGTGGTTTGGTACAAGGGGACGGGAGAGGGTACAATGAGCAGTACTTC.

As regards this clonotype: An end of the junction differs from the germline gene, which may be a read error. The CDR3 sequence is CVSSYSPTGSSYEQYF. Written as DNA, the CDR3 is TGTGTCAGCAGTTACTCTCCGACAGGGAGTTCCTACGAGCAGTACTTC. The rearrangement joins TRBV6-5 to TRBJ2-7; 7 nucleotides agree with TRBD1. CDR3 length: 16 residues. The germline gives CDR1 MNHEY, CDR2 SVGAGI.

The rearrangement uses TRBV19 and TRBJ2-2; D is unresolved. Germline V CDR1 and CDR2: LNHDA, SQIVND (reference sequence). The V and J ends lost 1 base and 3 bases respectively, with 3 bases between them. This CDR3 is built from 13 residues. CDR3 in DNA: TGTGCCAGTAGTATAGTGTACACCGGGGAGCTGTTTTTT. Translating gives CASSIVYTGELFF.

The chain is built from TRBV5-8 and TRBJ1-6; maybe TRBD1 (5 bases). Germline V lookup: CDR1 SGHTS, CDR2 YDEGEE. CDR3 length equals 15 residues. Trimming removed 4 bases at V and 6 bases at J, with 14 bases between. CDR3 sequence (DNA): TGTGCCAGCAGCATAAGGGGATTCGGTAATTCACCCCTCCACTTT. Residues: CASSIRGFGNSPLHF.

With respect to this clonotype: At one end, the junction sequence differs from germline, possibly due to a read error. J is TRBJ2-5 and V is TRBV9; no definite D call. Germline assignment: CDR1 SGDLS and CDR2 YYNGEE. There are 14 residues in the CDR3. The CDR3 here is CTSSLGLVGETQYF. CDR3 coding DNA: TGTACCAGCAGCCTTGGGCTAGTTGGAGAGACCCAGTACTTC.

J is TRBJ2-1 and V is TRBV7-8; unclear D gene. The V gene lost 5 bases and the J gene lost 1 base, with 12 bases spanning the gap. CDR3 length: 15 residues. Germline V gene sequence: CDR1 SGHVS, CDR2 FQNEAQ. The CDR3 nucleotides are TGTGCCAGCAGCCCCTCGACACTATCCTACAATGAGCAGTTCTTC. It encodes CASSPSTLSYNEQFF.

The gene calls are TRBV7-9 and TRBJ1-4, with 8 bases identical to TRBD1. CDR3 length equals 14 residues. After removal of 5 bases from V and 7 bases from J, the junction contained 6 bases not matched to a gene. Germline CDR1 is SEHNR and CDR2 is FQNEAQ (reference sequence). This chain's CDR3 is CASSTTGVGEKLFF. CDR3 DNA: TGTGCCAGCAGCACGACAGGGGTGGGTGAAAAACTGTTTTTT.

V is TRBV4-2 and J is TRBJ1-1, with 7 bases matching TRBD1. V dropped 3 bases and J dropped 10; count of bases not matched to a gene: 2. This CDR3 comprises 11 residues. CDR1 is LGHNA, CDR2 YNFKEQ, per germline. The CDR3 spells CASSQNRGAFF. DNA for the CDR3: TGTGCCAGCAGCCAGAACAGGGGAGCTTTCTTT.

The chain uses TRBV29-1 and TRBJ2-7, with 7 bases fitting TRBD2. The J call may be faulty, since TRBJ2-5 better matches the DNA end. Germline lookup yields CDR1 SQVTM and CDR2 ANQGSEA. The CDR3 length is 11 residues. The CDR3 region is CSSGGEETQYF. For the CDR3, the DNA is TGCAGCTCTGGGGGGGAAGAGACCCAGTACTTC.